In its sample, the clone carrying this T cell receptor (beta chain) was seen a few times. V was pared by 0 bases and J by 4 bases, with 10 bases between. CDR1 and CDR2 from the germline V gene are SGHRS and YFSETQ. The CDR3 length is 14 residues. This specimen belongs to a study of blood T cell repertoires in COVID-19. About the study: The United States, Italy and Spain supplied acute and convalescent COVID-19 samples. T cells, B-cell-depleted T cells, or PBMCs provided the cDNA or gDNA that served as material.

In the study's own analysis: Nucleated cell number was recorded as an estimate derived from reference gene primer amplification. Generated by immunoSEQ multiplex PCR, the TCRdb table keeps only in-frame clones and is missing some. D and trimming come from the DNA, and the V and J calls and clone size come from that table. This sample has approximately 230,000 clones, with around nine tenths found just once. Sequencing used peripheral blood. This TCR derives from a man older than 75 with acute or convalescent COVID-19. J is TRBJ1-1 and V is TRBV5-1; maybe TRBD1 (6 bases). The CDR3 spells CASSLVGGATEAFF. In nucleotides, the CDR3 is TGCGCCAGCAGCTTGGTCGGGGGGGCCACTGAAGCTTTCTTT.